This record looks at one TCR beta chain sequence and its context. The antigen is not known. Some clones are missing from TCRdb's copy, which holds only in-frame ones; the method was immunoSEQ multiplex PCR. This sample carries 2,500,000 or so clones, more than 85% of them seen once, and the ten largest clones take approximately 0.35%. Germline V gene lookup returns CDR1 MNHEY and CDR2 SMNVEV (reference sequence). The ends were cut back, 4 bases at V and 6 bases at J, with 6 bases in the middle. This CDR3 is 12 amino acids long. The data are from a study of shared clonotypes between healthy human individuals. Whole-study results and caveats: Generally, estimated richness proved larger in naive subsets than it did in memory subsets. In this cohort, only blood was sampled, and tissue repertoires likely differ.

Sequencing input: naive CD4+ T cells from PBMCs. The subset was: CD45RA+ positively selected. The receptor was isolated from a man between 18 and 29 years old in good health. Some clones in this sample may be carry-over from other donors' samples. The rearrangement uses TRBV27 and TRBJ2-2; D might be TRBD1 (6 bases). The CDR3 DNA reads TGTGCCAGCAGTTGGACAGCCGGGGAGCTGTTTTTT. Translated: CASSWTAGELFF.